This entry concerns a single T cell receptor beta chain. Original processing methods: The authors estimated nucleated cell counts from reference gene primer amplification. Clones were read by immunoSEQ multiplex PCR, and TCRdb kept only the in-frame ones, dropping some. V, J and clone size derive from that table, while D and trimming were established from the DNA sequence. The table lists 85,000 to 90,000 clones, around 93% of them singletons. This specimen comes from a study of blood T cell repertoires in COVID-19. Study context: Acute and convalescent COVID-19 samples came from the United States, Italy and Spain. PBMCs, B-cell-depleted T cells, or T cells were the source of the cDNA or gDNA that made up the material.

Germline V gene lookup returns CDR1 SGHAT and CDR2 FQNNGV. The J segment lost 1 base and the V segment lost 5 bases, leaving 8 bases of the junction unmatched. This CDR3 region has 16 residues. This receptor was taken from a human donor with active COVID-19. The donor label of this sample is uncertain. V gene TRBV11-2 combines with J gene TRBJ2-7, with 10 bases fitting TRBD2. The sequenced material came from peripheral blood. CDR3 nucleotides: TGTGCCAGCAGCCGAGGAGCTAGCGGGGGATCCTACGAGCAGTACTTC. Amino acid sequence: CASSRGASGGSYEQYF.